These 21 T cell receptor beta chains share one sample of origin, sequenced in a study of shared clonotypes between healthy human individuals. Sequencing was performed with immunoSEQ multiplex PCR; in TCRdb, only in-frame clones are kept and a portion is missing. The sample comprises some 2.1 million clones, about 94% of which are singletons, and around 1.7% rests with the top ten. The naive CD8 subset, CD45RO-negative cells positively selected for CCR7, excluded terminally differentiated effector memory CD45RA+ cells. Specimen: naive CD8+ T cells from PBMCs. The receptor source for this set is a man aged 18 to 29 in good health. Some clones in this sample may be carry-over from other donors' samples.

The chain carries TRBV5-6 and TRBJ2-7, with D tentatively TRBD2 (6 bases). The CDR3 consists of 14 residues. V shed 0 bases and J shed 4 bases, with 11 bases lying between them. Germline values: CDR1 SGHDT, CDR2 YYEEEE. The CDR3 sequence: CASSLGGLLYEQYF. The DNA for the CDR3 is TGTGCCAGCAGCTTGGGGGGACTCCTATACGAGCAGTACTTC. Full variable domain (remainder filled in from reference TRBV5-6 and TRBJ2-7): DAGVTQSPTHLIKTRGQQVTLRCSPKSGHDTVSWYQQALGQGPQFIFQYYEEEERQRGNFPDRFSGHQFPNYSSELNVNALLLGDSALYLCASSLGGLLYEQYFGPGTRLTVT.

The CDR3 here is CASSLPAGFYEQYF. The CDR3 coding sequence is TGTGCCAGCAGTTTGCCAGCGGGGTTTTACGAGCAGTACTTC. This chain uses TRBV28 with TRBJ2-7; 7 nucleotides agree with TRBD2. J was trimmed by 4 bases and V by 3 bases; bases with no gene match: 6. The CDR3 contains 14 residues. Germline-derived CDR1 and CDR2 are MDHEN and SYDVKM.

In its sample, this clone was seen once. This CDR3 is CASSFSLGSVQYEQYF. In DNA form, the CDR3 reads TGTGCCAGCAGTTTTTCCCTTGGCTCGGTCCAATACGAGCAGTACTTC. The chain couples TRBV27 to TRBJ2-7; D gene uncertain. The germline V gene has CDR1 MNHEY and CDR2 SMNVEV (reference sequence). This CDR3 has 16 amino acids. Trimming took 3 bases from V and 4 from J, leaving 19 bases between them.

The rearrangement joins TRBV5-1 to TRBJ2-1; TRBD2 matches 13 bases. The germline V gene has CDR1 SGHRS and CDR2 YFSETQ. Trimming removed 4 bases from V and 9 bases from J; junction bases left unmatched: 19. The CDR3 totals 19 residues. In DNA, the CDR3 is TGCGCCAGCAGCGGGACCGGGACTAGCGGGAATAGGGCGCATGGTGAGCAGTTCTTC. The encoded protein is CASSGTGTSGNRAHGEQFF.

The V call is TRBV5-6, the J call TRBJ2-1, with D maybe TRBD1 (6 bases). The CDR3 is 15 amino acids. Germline V CDR1 and CDR2: SGHDT, YYEEEE. The V end lost 2 bases, the J end lost 2 bases, and 11 bases lay between the germline ends. CDR3 loop: CASSFGQIPYNEQFF. The CDR3 DNA sequence: TGTGCCAGCAGCTTTGGACAGATTCCCTACAATGAGCAGTTCTTC.

CDR3 sequence: CASRPVYGGAYNEQFF. In DNA, the CDR3 is TGTGCCAGCAGACCGGTTTATGGCGGCGCCTACAATGAGCAGTTCTTC. The V gene is TRBV27, the J gene TRBJ2-1; D unresolved. The length of the CDR3 is 16 residues. The V end was cut by 6 bases, the J end by 2 bases, with 17 bases between. CDR1 and CDR2 from the germline V gene are MNHEY and SMNVEV (reference sequence).

As concerns this clone: The sample contains more than one DNA sequence encoding this CDR3. The CDR3 nucleotides are TGTGCCAGCAGCTTAGTTGCGAATGAGCAGTTCTTC. The encoded protein is CASSLVANEQFF. This chain connects TRBV7-9 to TRBJ2-1, with D unclear. The germline V gene encodes CDR1 SEHNR and CDR2 FQNEAQ (reference sequence). The CDR3 length is 12 residues. Trimming shortened V by 1 base and J by 7 bases, and 5 bases separated the two germline ends. Looking up the rest from reference TRBV7-9 and TRBJ2-1 gives the full variable domain: DTGVSQNPRHKITKRGQNVTFRCDPISEHNRLYWYRQTLGQGPEFLTYFQNEAQLEKSRLLSDRFSAERPKGSFSTLEIQRTEQGDSAMYLCASSLVANEQFFGPGTRLTVL.

The CDR3 bases are TGTGCCAGTAGTATAGGTCCATCCTTAATCGAGACCCAGTACTTC. Its protein product is CASSIGPSLIETQYF. The chain links TRBV19 to TRBJ2-5; D unresolved. The ends were cut back, 1 base at V and 5 bases at J, with 14 bases in the middle. The CDR3 sequence is 15 residues long. Germline CDR1 and CDR2: LNHDA and SQIVND (reference sequence). Full variable domain (rest looked up from reference TRBV19 and TRBJ2-5): DGGITQSPKYLFRKEGQNVTLSCEQNLNHDAMYWYRQDPGQGLRLIYYSQIVNDFQKGDIAEGYSVSREKKESFPLTVTSAQKNPTAFYLCASSIGPSLIETQYFGPGTRLLVL.

The genes are TRBV12-5 and TRBJ2-2; TRBD1 might be the D (5 bases). V lost 4 bases and J 6 bases, leaving 12 bases between the germline ends. This CDR3 spans 14 amino acids. The germline gives CDR1 LGHNT, CDR2 FRNRAP. Written as DNA, the CDR3 is TGTGCTAGTGGTTCCCCCGGACACTCCGGGGAGCTGTTTTTT. It encodes CASGSPGHSGELFF.

The chain recombines TRBV27 with TRBJ2-3; TRBD2 agrees at 8 bases. CDR3 length equals 17 residues. The J segment lost 4 bases and the V segment lost 1 base, leaving 10 bases of the junction unmatched. Per the germline V gene, CDR1 is MNHEY and CDR2 is SMNVEV (reference sequence). In DNA, the CDR3 is TGTGCCAGCAGTTTATTATTCCGGGAGGGAGTGGCAGATACGCAGTATTTT. This codes for CASSLLFREGVADTQYF.

The chain couples TRBV5-8 to TRBJ2-2, with D possibly matching TRBD1 (5 bases). CDR1 is SGHTS, CDR2 YDEGEE, per germline. CDR3 length equals 14 residues. V was shortened by 2 bases and J by 4 bases, with 9 bases between the two germline ends. Written as DNA, the CDR3 is TGTGCCAGCAGCTTACAGGAGATCACCGGGGAGCTGTTTTTT. Translation gives CASSLQEITGELFF.

The chain is built from TRBV7-9 and TRBJ2-2; a possible D gene is TRBD1 (6 bases). Germline CDR1 SEHNR, CDR2 FQNEAQ (reference sequence). The CDR3 totals 13 residues. V was shortened by 8 bases and J by 7 bases, with 14 bases between the two germline ends. CDR3 sequence (DNA): TGTGCCAGCCGTCAGGGGCCTGGCGGGGAGCTGTTTTTT. This gives the protein CASRQGPGGELFF. Together with reference TRBV7-9 and TRBJ2-2, the CDR3 gives the full variable domain: DTGVSQNPRHKITKRGQNVTFRCDPISEHNRLYWYRQTLGQGPEFLTYFQNEAQLEKSRLLSDRFSAERPKGSFSTLEIQRTEQGDSAMYLCASRQGPGGELFFGEGSRLTVL.

The V gene is TRBV9, the J gene TRBJ2-5; D not certain. CDR3 size: 12 residues. The germline V and J ends were trimmed by 0 bases and 5 bases, with 5 bases remaining between them. Germline V gives CDR1 SGDLS, CDR2 YYNGEE. CDR3 region: CASSVADETQYF. In DNA, the CDR3 is TGTGCCAGCAGCGTAGCTGACGAGACCCAGTACTTC.

The rearrangement links TRBV27 to TRBJ2-1, with 7 bases lining up with TRBD2. CDR3 length equals 14 residues. The junction had 5 bases not matched to a gene; V was cut back by 2 bases and J by 7 bases. CDR1 is MNHEY and CDR2 is SMNVEV in the germline V gene (reference sequence). CDR3 amino acids: CASSLQTSRNEQFF. The CDR3 DNA is TGTGCCAGCAGTTTACAGACTAGCAGGAATGAGCAGTTCTTC.

V usage is TRBV9 and J usage is TRBJ1-2; 9 nucleotides agree with TRBD1. J was trimmed by 4 bases and V by 0 bases; bases with no gene match: 7. Germline lookup yields CDR1 SGDLS and CDR2 YYNGEE. The CDR3 is 16 residues long. The CDR3 loop is CASSVARTGEAYGYTF. CDR3 coding DNA: TGTGCCAGCAGCGTAGCGCGGACAGGGGAGGCCTATGGCTACACCTTC.

This sequence joins TRBV6-5 and TRBJ2-1; D is possibly TRBD2 (6 bases). The CDR3 contains 15 residues. The ends were cut back, 10 bases at V and 2 bases at J, with 18 bases in the middle. CDR1 is MNHEY and CDR2 is SVGAGI in the germline V gene. Here the CDR3 reads CANRGVKRAYNEQFF. The CDR3 DNA is TGTGCCAATCGGGGCGTAAAGCGGGCCTACAATGAGCAGTTCTTC.

The V call is TRBV29-1, the J call TRBJ1-2; 9 bases are a match to TRBD1. V was pared by 3 bases and J by 4 bases, with 3 bases of the junction left unmatched. The CDR3 has 13 amino acids. CDR1 and CDR2 (germline): SQVTM, ANQGSEA. The CDR3 region is CSVDPGQGYGYTF. CDR3 sequence (DNA): TGCAGCGTTGATCCGGGACAGGGCTATGGCTACACCTTC.

The chain links TRBV7-8 to TRBJ2-3, with 8 bases fitting TRBD2. Germline CDR1 and CDR2: SGHVS and FQNEAQ. The CDR3 has 18 amino acids. Trimming took 5 bases from V and 0 from J; bases not matched to a gene: 13. The CDR3, as DNA: TGTGCCAGCAGCGATCGGACTAGCCCCCGTGCTAGCACAGATACGCAGTATTTT. Protein sequence: CASSDRTSPRASTDTQYF.

The rearrangement uses TRBV15 and TRBJ1-5, with 7 bases that match TRBD1. The CDR3 is 17 amino acids. CDR1 is LNHNV and CDR2 is YYDKDF in the germline V gene (reference sequence). V shed 5 bases and J 1 base; nucleotides not matched to a gene: 11. CDR3 residues: CATSENRDRLSNQPQHF. The DNA of the CDR3 is TGTGCCACCAGCGAGAACCGGGACAGATTAAGCAATCAGCCCCAGCATTTT.

In nucleotides, the CDR3 is TGCGCCAGCAGCCAAGATTTCGGACTGCAAGAGACCCAGTACTTC. Its protein is CASSQDFGLQETQYF. The chain recombines TRBV4-3 with TRBJ2-5, with a possible D match to TRBD2 (5 bases). Germline V gene data show CDR1 as LGHNA and CDR2 as YSLEER. CDR3 size: 15 residues. V gave up 0 bases and J gave up 2 bases, with 10 bases separating them.

This clone was seen only a few times. The rearrangement joins TRBV29-1 to TRBJ1-1; tentatively, D is TRBD1 (6 bases). Germline assignment: CDR1 SQVTM and CDR2 ANQGSEA. This CDR3 is 11 amino acids long. V lost 5 bases and J lost 5, with 9 bases in between. The CDR3 reads CSVHRETEAFF. The CDR3, as DNA: TGCAGCGTTCACAGGGAGACTGAAGCTTTCTTT.